Shown below are 16 T cell receptor beta chains from a single sample sequenced in a study of shared clonotypes between healthy human individuals. Repertoires were generated with immunoSEQ multiplex PCR, while TCRdb's copy carries only in-frame clones and drops some. The sample includes a few hundred thousand clones, 65% to 80% seen only once; the top ten take over 9.5%. The sample comprised PBMCs. The receptors stem from a woman aged 40 to 50 in good health. Some clones in this sample may be carry-over from other donors' samples.

This chain links TRBV28 with TRBJ2-1; 13 positions agree with TRBD2. The CDR3 is 18 residues long. Per the germline V gene, CDR1 is MDHEN and CDR2 is SYDVKM. V gave up 6 bases and J gave up 5 bases; unmatched junction bases: 13. As DNA, the CDR3 is TGTGCCAGCAGCCCGCCCCGGGAACTAGCGGGAGGGCACAATGAGCAGTTCTTC. Translation: CASSPPRELAGGHNEQFF.

This chain uses TRBV7-2 with TRBJ1-2; 8 nucleotides match TRBD1. The V gene's germline CDR1 is SGHTA and CDR2 FQGNSA. This CDR3 is 16 amino acids long. V trimming: 0 bases; J trimming: 5 bases; junction bases outside the gene matches: 8. The CDR3 bases are TGTGCCAGCAGCTTAGCGTCAGGGGGCATTCTTTATGGCTACACCTTC. This encodes CASSLASGGILYGYTF.

This clone was observed a handful of times. This chain links TRBV28 with TRBJ2-2, with a possible D match to TRBD2 (5 bases). CDR1 and CDR2 from the germline V gene are MDHEN and SYDVKM. Trimming removed 3 bases from V and 3 bases from J, with 11 bases in between. The CDR3 spans 15 residues. The CDR3 is CASSFRGRYTGELFF. The CDR3 DNA sequence: TGTGCCAGCAGTTTCCGGGGTCGCTACACCGGGGAGCTGTTTTTT.

This clone appeared a few times. J is TRBJ2-7 and V is TRBV5-1, with 11 bases matching TRBD2. This CDR3 has 18 residues. Losses at the gene ends were 4 bases for V and 4 bases for J; bases not matched to a gene: 16. Germline lookup yields CDR1 SGHRS and CDR2 YFSETQ. CDR3 coding DNA: TGCGCCAGCAGCCCAACCCCTACACCGGGACTAGCGGCGTACGAGCAGTACTTC. Encoded protein: CASSPTPTPGLAAYEQYF.

The chain employs TRBV10-2 and TRBJ2-1; TRBD2 matches 8 bases. V shed 0 bases, J shed 2 bases, and the junction held 6 bases outside the gene matches. Germline-derived CDR1 and CDR2 are WSHSY and SAAADI. The CDR3 sequence is 17 residues long. The CDR3 DNA is TGCGCCAGCAGTGAGTCGGGGGGTAGCGGGACCTACAATGAGCAGTTCTTC. Protein product: CASSESGGSGTYNEQFF.

This chain links TRBV27 with TRBJ2-7; 13 bases line up with TRBD2. The V and J ends lost 6 bases and 4 bases, in that order; junction bases with no gene match: 12. The CDR3 sequence is 17 residues long. Germline assignment: CDR1 MNHEY and CDR2 SMNVEV (reference sequence). The CDR3 sequence is CASSYGLAGEKWYEQYF. The DNA of the CDR3 is TGTGCCAGCAGCTATGGACTAGCGGGAGAAAAGTGGTACGAGCAGTACTTC.

This chain uses TRBV11-2 with TRBJ2-7; the match to TRBD1 covers 11 bases. The CDR3 runs 15 residues. Unmatched junction bases numbered 2, after V lost 1 base and J lost 3 bases. Germline CDR1 reads SGHAT; CDR2 reads FQNNGV. The chain's CDR3 is CASSLVGTGGYEQYF. DNA for the CDR3: TGTGCCAGCAGCTTAGTCGGGACAGGGGGCTACGAGCAGTACTTC.

This clone was observed at least ten times. DNA for the CDR3: TGTGCCAGCATTCGGGCATTTTCCGAGACCCAGTACTTC. This encodes CASIRAFSETQYF. J is TRBJ2-5 and V is TRBV6-1, with D hard to call. The germline V and J ends were trimmed by 7 bases and 5 bases, with 14 bases remaining between them. Germline CDR1 reads MNHNS; CDR2 reads SASEGT. The CDR3 consists of 13 residues.

In the case of this clone: A much larger clone differs from this one at a single base, so this may be a read error. This sequence joins TRBV6-5 and TRBJ1-1; D is unresolved. This CDR3 has 14 residues. From germline, CDR1 is MNHEY and CDR2 SVGAGI. V dropped 4 bases and J dropped 3 bases, with 12 bases sitting between them. CDR3 region: CASSCSISYTEAFF. The CDR3 DNA is TGTGCCAGCAGTTGCTCGATCTCATACACTGAAGCTTTCTTT.

The chain has TRBV6-1 and TRBJ2-7, with 9 bases that match TRBD2. Germline V gene sequence: CDR1 MNHNS, CDR2 SASEGT. V lost 6 bases, J lost 4 bases, and 10 bases stayed unmatched. There are 15 residues in the CDR3. The CDR3 reads CASRLPGLAVYEQYF. CDR3 bases: TGTGCCAGCAGGCTCCCGGGACTAGCTGTTTACGAGCAGTACTTC.

The chain recombines TRBV29-1 with TRBJ2-1, with 8 bases lining up with TRBD1. This CDR3 comprises 13 residues. Trimming took 7 bases from V and 6 from J; bases not matched to a gene: 8. Germline CDR1 and CDR2: SQVTM and ANQGSEA. CDR3 region: CSGGLGTGNEQFF. The CDR3 DNA reads TGCAGCGGGGGCCTAGGGACAGGCAATGAGCAGTTCTTC.

In its sample, this clone was seen once. V and J are TRBV6-6 and TRBJ2-2; TRBD2 agrees at 7 bases. The CDR3 has 15 residues. Trimming at V came to 5 bases and at J to 2 bases, leaving 5 bases not matched to a gene. CDR1 is MNHNY, CDR2 SVGAGI, per germline (reference sequence). The CDR3 bases are TGTGCCAGCAGTCCGGGGAGGGTAAACACCGGGGAGCTGTTTTTT. It codes for CASSPGRVNTGELFF.

The rearrangement links TRBV7-9 to TRBJ1-2; D might be TRBD1 (5 bases). V was clipped by 1 base and J by 10 bases, with 19 bases between them. The length of the CDR3 is 15 residues. CDR1 and CDR2 from the germline V gene are SEHNR and FQNEAQ (reference sequence). DNA for the CDR3: TGTGCCAGCAGCTTAGGGGACCGTTTGACCCTCTCCTACACCTTC. Protein product: CASSLGDRLTLSYTF.

This chain joins TRBV28 and TRBJ2-7; D perhaps matches TRBD2 (5 bases). Germline loops: CDR1 MDHEN, CDR2 SYDVKM. The CDR3 is 14 residues long. V was shortened by 8 bases and J by 2 bases, with 16 bases between the two germline ends. CDR3 nucleotides: TGTGCCAGCTCCAAGCGAGGGCTACCCTACGAGCAGTACTTC. It is translated as CASSKRGLPYEQYF.

This clone was seen just once. The chain couples TRBV5-3 to TRBJ2-1, with 8 bases matching TRBD2. TRBV5-3 is identified as an open reading frame with a role that is uncertain. V lost 6 bases, J lost 8 bases, and 28 bases stayed unmatched. This CDR3 is built from 20 residues. The CDR3 sequence is CARKIRGGTCGGLAPYEQFF. The CDR3 nucleotides are TGTGCCAGAAAGATAAGGGGAGGCACGTGCGGAGGACTAGCCCCGTATGAGCAGTTCTTC.

The chain couples TRBV2 to TRBJ2-5, with 14 bases that match TRBD2. CDR1 and CDR2 from the germline V gene are SNHLY and FYNNEI. Trimming cost V 6 bases and J 5 bases; bases outside gene matches: 2. The CDR3 is made up of 14 amino acids. CDR3 sequence: CASRGTSGSETQYF. Here the CDR3 DNA reads TGTGCCAGCAGGGGGACTAGCGGGAGTGAGACCCAGTACTTC.